The rows below give T cell receptor beta chains drawn from one sample of a study of blood T cell repertoires in COVID-19. Sequenced by immunoSEQ multiplex PCR; TCRdb stores in-frame clones only, minus some. The sample consists of approximately 200,000 clones, about 88% of them appearing once. The sequencing sample was made of peripheral blood. The receptors were gathered from a woman aged 25 to 39 with active or convalescent COVID-19. CDR3s include the opening cysteine and the closing phenylalanine or tryptophan. D genes are given only for firm matches. Clone size is not always given. Where it is, it says once, few, many or a class for expanded clones.

clone size: .
J gene: TRBJ2-6
D gene: TRBD1
V gene: TRBV28
CDR3 DNA: TGTGCCAGCAGAACAGGGGGTGGGGCCAACGTCCTGACTTTC
CDR3 protein: CASRTGGGANVLTF

clone size: .
J gene: TRBJ1-2
D gene: .
V gene: TRBV5-8
CDR3 DNA: TGTGCCAGCAGGAAGCCCGGGGTCTATGGCTACACCTTC
CDR3 protein: CASRKPGVYGYTF

clone size: .
J gene: TRBJ2-5
D gene: TRBD1
V gene: TRBV7-2
CDR3 DNA: TGTGCCAGCACGAAGGACAGGAGTGAGACCCAGTACTTC
CDR3 protein: CASTKDRSETQYF

clone size: .
J gene: TRBJ2-7
D gene: TRBD2
V gene: TRBV3-1/TRBV3-2
CDR3 DNA: TGTGCCAGCAGCCAAGTAGTTAGCGGGAGTCCCAATTTCTACGAGCAGTACTTC
CDR3 protein: CASSQVVSGSPNFYEQYF

clone size: .
J gene: TRBJ1-4
D gene: .
V gene: TRBV5-1
CDR3 DNA: TGCGCCAGCAGCTGGACTTCCGGGACACCGGTACAGCCTAATGAAAAACTGTTTTTT
CDR3 protein: CASSWTSGTPVQPNEKLFF

clone size: .
J gene: TRBJ2-1
D gene: TRBD1
V gene: TRBV4-1
CDR3 DNA: TGCGCCAGCAGCCCCCGGGACAGCCCCTACAATGAGCAGTTCTTC
CDR3 protein: CASSPRDSPYNEQFF

clone size: .
J gene: TRBJ1-6
D gene: TRBD1
V gene: TRBV4-1
CDR3 DNA: TGCGCCAGCAGCCAAAAGGACAGGGCTAGTAGTCGGTCCTATAATTCACCCCTCCACTTT
CDR3 protein: CASSQKDRASSRSYNSPLHF

clone size: .
J gene: TRBJ1-6
D gene: .
V gene: TRBV9
CDR3 DNA: TGTGCCAGCAGCGTAGAGGCAGGGAATAATTCACCCCTCCACTTT
CDR3 protein: CASSVEAGNNSPLHF

clone size: .
J gene: TRBJ1-6
D gene: TRBD1
V gene: TRBV27
CDR3 DNA: TGTGCCAGCAGTTTATCCGGGACAGCGTACAATTCACCCCTCCACTTT
CDR3 protein: CASSLSGTAYNSPLHF

clone size: .
J gene: TRBJ1-2
D gene: TRBD1
V gene: TRBV10-3
CDR3 DNA: TGTGCCATCAGTGCCAACCGACAGGGGGTGGCGGGTAACTATGGCTACACCTTC
CDR3 protein: CAISANRQGVAGNYGYTF

clone size: .
J gene: TRBJ1-5
D gene: .
V gene: TRBV12-2
CDR3 DNA: TGTGCAAGTCGCTTAAAGGCAGGGGGCCTGCCCCAGCATTTT
CDR3 protein: CASRLKAGGLPQHF

clone size: .
J gene: TRBJ1-1
D gene: TRBD1
V gene: TRBV6-2/TRBV6-3
CDR3 DNA: TGTGCCAGCAGTAAAACAGGGGGTTCCCTTAAAGCTTTCTTT
CDR3 protein: CASSKTGGSLKAFF

clone size: few
J gene: TRBJ1-2
D gene: .
V gene: TRBV29-1
CDR3 DNA: TGCAGCGTTGCTAGAGAGGGCTACACCTTC
CDR3 protein: CSVAREGYTF

clone size: once
J gene: TRBJ1-5
D gene: .
V gene: TRBV6-5
CDR3 DNA: TGTGCCAGCAGCCAACGCGGGGGACCTGGGACGCCCCAGCATTTT
CDR3 protein: CASSQRGGPGTPQHF

clone size: .
J gene: TRBJ2-7
D gene: TRBD1
V gene: TRBV15
CDR3 DNA: TGTGCCACCAGCAGAGAGTTCCGGGCAGGGGGTTACGAGCAGTACTTC
CDR3 protein: CATSREFRAGGYEQYF

clone size: .
J gene: TRBJ2-1
D gene: TRBD2
V gene: TRBV19
CDR3 DNA: TGTGCCAGTAGTTCTAGCGGGAGAAACAATGAGCAGTTCTTC
CDR3 protein: CASSSSGRNNEQFF

clone size: .
J gene: TRBJ1-1
D gene: TRBD1
V gene: TRBV19
CDR3 DNA: TGTGCCAGCCGTACAGGGGATGGAGGCACTGAAGCTTTCTTT
CDR3 protein: CASRTGDGGTEAFF

clone size: .
J gene: TRBJ1-1
D gene: .
V gene: TRBV27
CDR3 DNA: TGTGCCAGCAGTGTGGCGGGGGAGGTTTTTGAAGCTTTCTTT
CDR3 protein: CASSVAGEVFEAFF

clone size: .
J gene: TRBJ1-5
D gene: .
V gene: TRBV5-5
CDR3 DNA: TGTGCCAGCAGCCTGGCTGGTCCCGAGATTCAGCCCCAGCATTTT
CDR3 protein: CASSLAGPEIQPQHF